This record covers a single T cell receptor beta chain. Its antigen is undetermined. The data originate from a study of molecular identifiers for immune sequencing clone quantification. Germline V gene sequence: CDR1 SGHNT, CDR2 YENEEA. This CDR3 contains 13 residues. Between the trimmed V and J ends, which lost 2 bases and 6 bases, there was a span of 10 bases. Study-wide points: Spiked Jurkat TCR RNA originating from one cell could reportedly be identified amid about a million naive cells.

Each CDR3 protein is one row after TCRdb ran MiXCR on the PCR reads. The table shows around 82,000 distinct CDR3 sequences, with 15% to 20% occurring only once. Sequenced: naive CD8+ T cells from blood, with Jurkat cell RNA spiked in. Subset noted: FACS-sorted CD8+CD4-CCR7+CD45RA+ naive T cells. The sequence was collected from a human donor in good health. Some libraries in this study had Jurkat cell RNA spiked in. The V gene is TRBV11-3, the J gene TRBJ1-2; D is uncertain. CDR3 region: CASSLPAGDGYTF. CDR3 in DNA: TGTGCCAGCAGCTTACCGGCCGGTGATGGCTACACCTTC.